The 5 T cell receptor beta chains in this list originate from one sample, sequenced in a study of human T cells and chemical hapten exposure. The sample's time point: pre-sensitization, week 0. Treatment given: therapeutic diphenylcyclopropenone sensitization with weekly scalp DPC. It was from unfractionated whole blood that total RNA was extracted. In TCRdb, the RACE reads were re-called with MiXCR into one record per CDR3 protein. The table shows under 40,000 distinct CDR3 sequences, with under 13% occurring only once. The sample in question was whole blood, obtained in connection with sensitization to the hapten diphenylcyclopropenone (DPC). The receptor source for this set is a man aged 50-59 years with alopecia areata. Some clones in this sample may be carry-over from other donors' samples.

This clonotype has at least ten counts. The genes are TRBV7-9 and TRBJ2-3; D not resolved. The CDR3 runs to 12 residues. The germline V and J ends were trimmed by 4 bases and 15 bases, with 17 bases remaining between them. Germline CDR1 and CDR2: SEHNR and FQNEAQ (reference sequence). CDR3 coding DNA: TGTGCCAGCAGCTCCACCGGACGCCTAGGATATTTT. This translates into CASSSTGRLGYF. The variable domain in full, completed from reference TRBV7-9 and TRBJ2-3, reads DTGVSQNPRHKITKRGQNVTFRCDPISEHNRLYWYRQTLGQGPEFLTYFQNEAQLEKSRLLSDRFSAERPKGSFSTLEIQRTEQGDSAMYLCASSSTGRLGYFGPGTRLTVL.

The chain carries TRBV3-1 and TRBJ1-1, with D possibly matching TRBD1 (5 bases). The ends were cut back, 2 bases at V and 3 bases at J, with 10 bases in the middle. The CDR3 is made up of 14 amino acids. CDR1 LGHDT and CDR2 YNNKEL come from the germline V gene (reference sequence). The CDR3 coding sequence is TGTGCCAGCAGCCAACTGGCGGGGGACACTGAAGCTTTCTTT. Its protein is CASSQLAGDTEAFF.

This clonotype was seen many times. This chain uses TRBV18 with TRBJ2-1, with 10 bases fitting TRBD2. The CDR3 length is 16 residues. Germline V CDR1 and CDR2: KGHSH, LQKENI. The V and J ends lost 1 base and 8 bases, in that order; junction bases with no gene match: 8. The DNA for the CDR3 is TGTGCCAGCTCACCACGTACAGCGGGAGGGCCAGATGAGCAGTTCTTC. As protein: CASSPRTAGGPDEQFF. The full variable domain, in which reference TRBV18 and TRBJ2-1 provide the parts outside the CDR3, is NAGVMQNPRHLVRRRGQEARLRCSPMKGHSHVYWYRQLPEEGLKFMVYLQKENIIDESGMPKERFSAEFPKEGPSILRIQQVVRGDSAAYFCASSPRTAGGPDEQFFGPGTRLTVL.

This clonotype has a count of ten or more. CDR3 DNA sequence: TGCGCCAGCAGCTTGGCAATTGGGGGCGAGCAGTACTTC. Protein: CASSLAIGGEQYF. The chain joins TRBV5-1 to TRBJ2-7, with D tentatively TRBD1 or TRBD2 (5 bases each). Trimming pared 0 bases from V and 6 bases from J, leaving 10 bases between. Germline-derived CDR1 and CDR2 are SGHRS and YFSETQ. The CDR3 consists of 13 residues. The entire variable domain, with the rest obtained from reference TRBV5-1 and TRBJ2-7, is as follows: KAGVTQTPRYLIKTRGQQVTLSCSPISGHRSVSWYQQTPGQGLQFLFEYFSETQRNKGNFPGRFSGRQFSNSRSEMNVSTLELGDSALYLCASSLAIGGEQYFGPGTRLTVT.

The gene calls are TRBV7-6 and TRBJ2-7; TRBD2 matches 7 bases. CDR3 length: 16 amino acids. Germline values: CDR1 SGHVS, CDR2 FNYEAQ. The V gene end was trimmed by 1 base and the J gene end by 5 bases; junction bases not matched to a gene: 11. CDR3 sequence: CASSLGLAGEFNEQYF. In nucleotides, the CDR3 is TGTGCCAGCAGCTTAGGACTAGCCGGGGAGTTCAACGAGCAGTACTTC.